The 15 T cell receptor beta chains presented below share a single source sample, sequenced in a study of shared clonotypes between healthy human individuals. Data came from immunoSEQ multiplex PCR; TCRdb stores just in-frame clones and leaves some out. This sample yields around 2.5 million clones, of which 80% to 95% are seen a single time; 0.36% belongs to the top ten. The sequencing input was naive CD4+ T cells from PBMCs. Subset denoted: CD45RA+ positively selected. The receptors stem from a man younger than 35 in good health. Some clones in this sample may be carry-over from other donors' samples.

The V gene is TRBV7-3, the J gene TRBJ2-7; 9 nucleotides line up with TRBD1. CDR3 length equals 15 residues. J was trimmed by 5 bases and V by 1 base; bases with no gene match: 6. Germline CDR1 and CDR2: SGHTA and FQGTGA. CDR3 nucleotides: TGTGCCAGCAGCTTAAGTGGACAGGGGACTCACGAGCAGTACTTC. It encodes CASSLSGQGTHEQYF.

V usage is TRBV27 and J usage is TRBJ2-1, with 15 bases that match TRBD2. The CDR3 is made up of 15 amino acids. Germline trimming cut 6 bases from V and 16 bases from J; bases unmatched to any gene: 13. Germline CDR1 is MNHEY and CDR2 is SMNVEV (reference sequence). DNA of the CDR3: TGTGCCAGCAGCCAGGGACTAGCGGGAGGAGGGGGCACCTTCTTC. Translated, it gives CASSQGLAGGGGTFF.

The chain has TRBV28 and TRBJ2-1, with TRBD2 identical over 7 bases. Trimming cost V 6 bases and J 2 bases; bases outside gene matches: 10. CDR1 and CDR2 from the germline V gene are MDHEN and SYDVKM. This CDR3 has 16 amino acids. CDR3 nucleotides: TGTGCCAGCAGCCCCCGACTAGCCGTCACCTACAATGAGCAGTTCTTC. The encoded protein is CASSPRLAVTYNEQFF.

This chain joins TRBV6-1 and TRBJ1-2; D is undetermined. Trimming removed 8 bases from V and 0 bases from J, with 7 bases in between. CDR1 and CDR2 from the germline V gene are MNHNS and SASEGT. The CDR3 totals 12 residues. The CDR3 DNA follows: TGTGCCAGCTTTTCCTCTAACTATGGCTACACCTTC. Its translation is CASFSSNYGYTF.

The chain combines TRBV6-5 with TRBJ2-1; D is unclear. The germline V gene encodes CDR1 MNHEY and CDR2 SVGAGI. The CDR3 contains 11 residues. V gave up 5 bases and J gave up 9 bases, with 8 bases separating them. CDR3 DNA: TGTGCCAGCAGTAAGGGTCTTGAGCAGTTCTTC. It translates to CASSKGLEQFF.

This clone was seen just once. The gene calls are TRBV29-1 and TRBJ2-1; TRBD2 matches 11 bases. CDR3 length: 15 amino acids. The V segment lost 4 bases and the J segment 3 bases; nucleotides outside the gene matches: 5. Germline CDR1 reads SQVTM; CDR2 reads ANQGSEA. CDR3 loop: CSVASTSGDYNEQFF. In DNA form, the CDR3 reads TGCAGCGTTGCCTCGACTAGCGGGGACTACAATGAGCAGTTCTTC.

V is TRBV7-6 and J is TRBJ2-1; 11 bases align to TRBD2. The CDR3 totals 17 residues. The germline V gene encodes CDR1 SGHVS and CDR2 FNYEAQ. Trimming took 0 bases from V and 2 from J; bases not matched to a gene: 3. The CDR3 loop reads CASSLALAGGPYNEQFF. The CDR3 coding sequence is TGTGCCAGCAGCTTAGCGTTAGCGGGAGGGCCCTACAATGAGCAGTTCTTC.

The chain combines TRBV12-5 with TRBJ1-5, with TRBD1 matching 8 bases. This CDR3 has 13 amino acids. Germline V gene lookup returns CDR1 LGHNT and CDR2 FRNRAP. V gave up 7 bases and J gave up 4 bases; unmatched junction bases: 3. CDR3 loop: CASARTGNQPQHF. In DNA form, the CDR3 reads TGTGCTAGTGCCCGGACAGGGAATCAGCCCCAGCATTTT. Looking up the rest from reference TRBV12-5 and TRBJ1-5 gives the full variable domain: DARVTQTPRHKVTEMGQEVTMRCQPILGHNTVFWYRQTMMQGLELLAYFRNRAPLDDSGMPKDRFSAEMPDATLATLKIQPSEPRDSAVYFCASARTGNQPQHFGDGTRLSIL.

V gene TRBV30 combines with J gene TRBJ1-5, with D possibly matching TRBD1 (6 bases). Germline loops: CDR1 GTSNPN, CDR2 SVGIG (reference sequence). The CDR3 sequence is 13 residues long. Trimming took off 0 bases at V and 6 bases at J, with 9 bases between the two ends. CDR3: CAWSVQGTQPQHF. Written as DNA, the CDR3 is TGTGCCTGGAGTGTACAGGGCACTCAGCCCCAGCATTTT.

The V call is TRBV2, the J call TRBJ2-2; 7 bases match TRBD1. CDR1 is SNHLY, CDR2 FYNNEI, per germline. With V trimmed by 3 bases and J by 5 bases, 6 bases remained unmatched. The CDR3 extends over 15 amino acids. As DNA, the CDR3 is TGTGCCAGCAGTGATAAGGGGGCGGCAACCGGGGAGCTGTTTTTT. This gives the protein CASSDKGAATGELFF. Together with reference TRBV2 and TRBJ2-2, the CDR3 gives the full variable domain: EPEVTQTPSHQVTQMGQEVILRCVPISNHLYFYWYRQILGQKVEFLVSFYNNEISEKSEIFDDQFSVERPDGSNFTLKIRSTKLEDSAMYFCASSDKGAATGELFFGEGSRLTVL.

The gene calls are TRBV27 and TRBJ2-3; D gene uncertain. The germline V gene has CDR1 MNHEY and CDR2 SMNVEV (reference sequence). The V and J ends lost 6 bases and 0 bases respectively, with 13 bases between them. The CDR3 totals 15 residues. The CDR3 sequence: CASRGNAISTDTQYF. The CDR3 DNA sequence: TGTGCCAGCAGGGGGAACGCGATAAGCACAGATACGCAGTATTTT.

About this clone itself: One end of the junction is discordant with germline, which a read error may explain. The chain employs TRBV5-1 and TRBJ2-3; tentatively, D is TRBD2 (6 bases). The CDR3 has 16 residues. CDR1 SGHRS and CDR2 YFSETQ come from the germline V gene. Here the CDR3 DNA reads TGCGCCAGCTGCTTCTCAGGAGCGGGCGTCACAGATACGCAGTATTTT. It translates to CASCFSGAGVTDTQYF.

Concerning this clone: Other DNA sequences within the sample encode an identical CDR3. This chain joins TRBV29-1 and TRBJ1-6; D is uncertain. CDR1 and CDR2 from the germline V gene are SQVTM and ANQGSEA. The CDR3 totals 13 residues. The V gene lost 4 bases and the J gene lost 4 bases, with 8 bases spanning the gap. The CDR3 DNA follows: TGCAGCGTTGGGACGGATTATAATTCACCCCTCCACTTT. Translated, it gives CSVGTDYNSPLHF.

Remarks on this clone: This specimen includes other DNA sequences encoding the same CDR3. This chain joins TRBV7-2 and TRBJ2-7; D not certain. Germline V gives CDR1 SGHTA, CDR2 FQGNSA. This CDR3 spans 13 amino acids. Trimming removed 1 base at V and 0 bases at J, with 4 bases between. This CDR3 reads CASSLVSSYEQYF. The CDR3 nucleotides are TGTGCCAGCAGCTTAGTTTCCTCCTACGAGCAGTACTTC.

The CDR3 DNA reads as TGTGCCAGCAGTGAGAGGACAGGGGGCTATGGCTACACCTTC. Its translation is CASSERTGGYGYTF. The chain recombines TRBV6-4 with TRBJ1-2, with TRBD1 matching 10 bases. In germline, CDR1 is MRHNA, CDR2 SNTAGT. This CDR3 spans 14 amino acids. The junction had 2 bases not matched to a gene; V was cut back by 3 bases and J by 4 bases.